The clone carrying this T cell receptor (beta chain) was found a few times. Its antigen is undetermined. Germline V lookup: CDR1 LGHDT, CDR2 YNNKEL (reference sequence). The V segment lost 0 bases and the J segment 5 bases; nucleotides outside the gene matches: 4. The CDR3 runs to 15 residues. This entry is derived from a study of CD8 T cells in Susac syndrome. Study outcomes and limitations: The authors acknowledged that their TCR sequencing and HLA analysis involved a relatively small number of individuals.

RNA was extracted with the RNeasy kit, and a quantity of roughly 0.45 to 1 ug was reverse transcribed using random hexamers. Amplification of TCR beta CDR3 across 54 Vbeta and 13 Jbeta was performed with immunoSEQ multiplex PCR. Each CDR3 protein is one row after TCRdb ran MiXCR on the immunoSEQ multiplex PCR reads. Of more than 200,000 distinct CDR3 sequences in the sample, around 95% are singletons; the top ten hold 0.055% to 0.075%. Sequencing of TCR beta, carried out with a high-throughput approach, was applied to CD8+ and CD4+ T cells from the blood. Sequences were obtained from CD4+ T cells from PBMCs. This chain joins TRBV3-1 and TRBJ2-3; TRBD2 matches 8 bases. This sequence originates from a human donor with multiple sclerosis. The CDR3 bases are TGTGCCAGCAGCCAAGAACTAGCGGTACGAGATACGCAGTATTTT. This codes for CASSQELAVRDTQYF.